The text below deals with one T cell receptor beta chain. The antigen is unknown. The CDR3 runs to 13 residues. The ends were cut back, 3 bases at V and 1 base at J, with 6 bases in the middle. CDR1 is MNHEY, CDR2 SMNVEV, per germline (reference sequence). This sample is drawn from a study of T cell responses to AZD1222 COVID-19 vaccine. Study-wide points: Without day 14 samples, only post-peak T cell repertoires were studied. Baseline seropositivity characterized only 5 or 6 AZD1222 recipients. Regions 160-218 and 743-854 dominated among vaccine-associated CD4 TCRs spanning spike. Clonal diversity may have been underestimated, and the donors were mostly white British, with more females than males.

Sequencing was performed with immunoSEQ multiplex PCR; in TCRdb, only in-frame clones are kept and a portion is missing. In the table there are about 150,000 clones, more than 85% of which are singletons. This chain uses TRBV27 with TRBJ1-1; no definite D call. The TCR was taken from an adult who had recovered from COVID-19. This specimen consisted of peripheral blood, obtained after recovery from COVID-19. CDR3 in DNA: TGTGCCAGCAGTTTCCGACAGAACACTGAAGCTTTCTTT. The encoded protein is CASSFRQNTEAFF.